The source of this TCR beta chain is a study of molecular identifiers for immune sequencing clone quantification. Findings and limits, study-wide: More than 99% of effector molecules, versus under 1% of naive-cell molecules, belonged to clones above 20 RNA copies.

Trimming removed 1 base from V and 6 bases from J, with 10 bases in between. Germline V lookup: CDR1 SGHTA, CDR2 FQGTGA. This CDR3 has 14 amino acids. Ten or more counts support this clonotype. Its antigen is unknown. TCRdb processed the PCR reads anew with MiXCR; each CDR3 protein has one entry. The table includes roughly 90,000 distinct CDR3 sequences, under 20% detected once. The V gene is TRBV7-3, the J gene TRBJ2-1; D possibly corresponds to TRBD2 (6 bases). This sequence originates from a human donor in good health. Some libraries in this study had Jurkat cell RNA spiked in. Sequenced: naive CD8+ T cells from blood, with Jurkat cell RNA spiked in. Subset specified: FACS-sorted CD8+CD4-CCR7+CD45RA+ naive T cells. CDR3 bases: TGTGCCAGCAGCTTAATTTCCGGGAGCAATGAGCAGTTCTTC. Translating it yields CASSLISGSNEQFF.